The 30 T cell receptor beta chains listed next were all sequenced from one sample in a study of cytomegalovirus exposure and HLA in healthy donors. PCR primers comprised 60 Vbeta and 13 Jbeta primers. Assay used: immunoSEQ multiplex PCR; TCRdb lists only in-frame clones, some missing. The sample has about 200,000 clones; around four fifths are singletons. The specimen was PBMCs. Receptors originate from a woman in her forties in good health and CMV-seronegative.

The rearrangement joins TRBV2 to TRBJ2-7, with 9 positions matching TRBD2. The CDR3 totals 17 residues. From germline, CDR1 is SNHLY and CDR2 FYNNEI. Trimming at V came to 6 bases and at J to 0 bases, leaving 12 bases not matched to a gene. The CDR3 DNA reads TGTGCCAGCAGGACGGGCCTAGCGGGACCGAGCTCCTACGAGCAGTACTTC. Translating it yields CASRTGLAGPSSYEQYF.

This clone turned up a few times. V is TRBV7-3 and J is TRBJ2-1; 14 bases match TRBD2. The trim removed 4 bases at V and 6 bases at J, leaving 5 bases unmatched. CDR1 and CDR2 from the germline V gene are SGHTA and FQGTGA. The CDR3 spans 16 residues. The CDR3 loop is CASSSGTSGSGNEQFF. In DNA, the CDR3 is TGTGCCAGCAGCTCTGGGACTAGCGGGAGTGGCAATGAGCAGTTCTTC.

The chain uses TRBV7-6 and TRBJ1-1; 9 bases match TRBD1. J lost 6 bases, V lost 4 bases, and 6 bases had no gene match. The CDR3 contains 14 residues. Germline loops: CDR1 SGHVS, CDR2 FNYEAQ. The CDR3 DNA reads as TGTGCCAGCAGCTCCACAGGGGGCTCGGCTGAAGCTTTCTTT. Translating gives CASSSTGGSAEAFF.

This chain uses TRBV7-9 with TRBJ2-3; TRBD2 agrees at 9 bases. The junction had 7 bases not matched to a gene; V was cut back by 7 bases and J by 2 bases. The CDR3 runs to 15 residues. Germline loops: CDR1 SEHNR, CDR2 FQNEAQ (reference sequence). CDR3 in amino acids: CASNKGLANTDTQYF. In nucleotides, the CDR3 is TGTGCCAGCAACAAAGGACTAGCGAACACAGATACGCAGTATTTT.

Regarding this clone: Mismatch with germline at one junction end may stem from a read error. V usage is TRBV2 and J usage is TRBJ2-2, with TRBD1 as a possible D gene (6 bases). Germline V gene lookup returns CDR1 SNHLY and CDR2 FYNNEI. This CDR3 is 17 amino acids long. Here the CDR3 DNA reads TGTGCCAGCAACACCAGCCCGGGACACCTAAGGACCGGGGCGCTGTTTTTT. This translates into CASNTSPGHLRTGALFF.

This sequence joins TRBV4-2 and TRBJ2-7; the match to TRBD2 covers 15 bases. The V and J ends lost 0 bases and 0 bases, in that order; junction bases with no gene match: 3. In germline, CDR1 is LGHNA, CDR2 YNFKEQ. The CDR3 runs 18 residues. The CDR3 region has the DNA TGTGCCAGCAGCCAAGACGGACTAGCGGGAGGGCTCTCCTACGAGCAGTACTTC. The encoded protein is CASSQDGLAGGLSYEQYF.

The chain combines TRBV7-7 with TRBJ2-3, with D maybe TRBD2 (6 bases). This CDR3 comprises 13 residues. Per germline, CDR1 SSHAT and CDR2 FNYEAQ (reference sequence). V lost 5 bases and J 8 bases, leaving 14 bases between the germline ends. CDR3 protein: CASSREMLGTQYF. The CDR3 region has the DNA TGTGCCAGCAGCCGGGAGATGTTAGGTACGCAGTATTTT. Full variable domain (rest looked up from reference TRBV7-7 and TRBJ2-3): GAGVSQSPRYKVTKRGQDVTLRCDPISSHATLYWYQQALGQGPEFLTYFNYEAQPDKSGLPSDRFSAERPEGSISTLTIQRTEQRDSAMYRCASSREMLGTQYFGPGTRLTVL.

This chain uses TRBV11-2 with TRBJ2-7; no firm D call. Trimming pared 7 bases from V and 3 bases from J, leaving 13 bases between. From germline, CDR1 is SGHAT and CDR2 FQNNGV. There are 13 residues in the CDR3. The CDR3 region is CASNDFLHYEQYF. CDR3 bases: TGTGCCAGCAACGACTTTCTACACTACGAGCAGTACTTC.

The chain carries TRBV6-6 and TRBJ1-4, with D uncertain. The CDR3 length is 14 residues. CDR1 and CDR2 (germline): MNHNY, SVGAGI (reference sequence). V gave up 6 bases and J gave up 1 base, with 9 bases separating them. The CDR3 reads CASRRHLTNEKLFF. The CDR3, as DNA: TGTGCCAGCAGGCGACACCTAACTAATGAAAAACTGTTTTTT.

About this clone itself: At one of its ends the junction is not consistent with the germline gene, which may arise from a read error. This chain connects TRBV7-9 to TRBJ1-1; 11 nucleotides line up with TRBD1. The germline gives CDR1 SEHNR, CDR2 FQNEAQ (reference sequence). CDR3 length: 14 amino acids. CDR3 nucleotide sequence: TGTTCCAGCAGCAACGGACAGGGGGCCTCTGAAGCTTTCTTT. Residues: CSSSNGQGASEAFF.

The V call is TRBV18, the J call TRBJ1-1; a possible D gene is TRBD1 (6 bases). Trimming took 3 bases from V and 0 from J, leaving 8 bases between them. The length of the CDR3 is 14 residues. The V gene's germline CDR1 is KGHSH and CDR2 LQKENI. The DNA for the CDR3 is TGTGCCAGCTCACCCGACAGGTTGAACACTGAAGCTTTCTTT. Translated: CASSPDRLNTEAFF.

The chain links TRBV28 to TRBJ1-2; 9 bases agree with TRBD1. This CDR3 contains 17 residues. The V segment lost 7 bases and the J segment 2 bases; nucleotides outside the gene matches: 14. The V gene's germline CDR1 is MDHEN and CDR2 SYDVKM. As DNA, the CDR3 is TGTGCCAGCAATTACCCCCCGGGACAGGGCTTGAACTATGGCTACACCTTC. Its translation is CASNYPPGQGLNYGYTF.

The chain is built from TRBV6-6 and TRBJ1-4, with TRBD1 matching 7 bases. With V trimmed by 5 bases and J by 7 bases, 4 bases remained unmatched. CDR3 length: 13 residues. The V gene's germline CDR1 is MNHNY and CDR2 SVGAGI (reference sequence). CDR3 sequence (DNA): TGTGCCAGCAGTCCGGACAGGTTTGAAAAACTGTTTTTT. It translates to CASSPDRFEKLFF.

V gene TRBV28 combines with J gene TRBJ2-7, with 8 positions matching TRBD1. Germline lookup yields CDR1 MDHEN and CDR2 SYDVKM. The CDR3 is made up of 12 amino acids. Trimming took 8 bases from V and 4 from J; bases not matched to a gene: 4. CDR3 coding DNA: TGTGCCAGCCGGGACAGGAGATACGAGCAGTACTTC. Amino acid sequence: CASRDRRYEQYF.

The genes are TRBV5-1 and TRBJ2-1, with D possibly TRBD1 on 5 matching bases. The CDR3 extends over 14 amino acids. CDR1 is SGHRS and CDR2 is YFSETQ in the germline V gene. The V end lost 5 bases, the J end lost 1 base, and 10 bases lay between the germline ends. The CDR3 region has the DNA TGCGCCAGCAGTGTACAGGAGTCCTACAATGAGCAGTTCTTC. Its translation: CASSVQESYNEQFF.

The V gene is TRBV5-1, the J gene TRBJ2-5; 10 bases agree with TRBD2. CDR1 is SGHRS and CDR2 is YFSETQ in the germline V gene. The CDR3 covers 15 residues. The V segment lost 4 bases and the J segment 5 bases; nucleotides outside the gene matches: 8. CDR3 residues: CASSNRLAGGETQYF. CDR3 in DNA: TGCGCCAGCAGCAACCGACTAGCGGGTGGGGAGACCCAGTACTTC.

CDR3 residues: CASSPTWTGDIQYF. As DNA, the CDR3 is TGTGCCAGCAGTCCGACATGGACAGGGGACATTCAGTACTTC. The J gene is TRBJ2-4, the V gene TRBV6-5; 9 bases are a match to TRBD1. CDR1 and CDR2 from the germline V gene are MNHEY and SVGAGI. The CDR3 totals 14 residues. Trimming took 5 bases from V and 8 from J; bases not matched to a gene: 7.

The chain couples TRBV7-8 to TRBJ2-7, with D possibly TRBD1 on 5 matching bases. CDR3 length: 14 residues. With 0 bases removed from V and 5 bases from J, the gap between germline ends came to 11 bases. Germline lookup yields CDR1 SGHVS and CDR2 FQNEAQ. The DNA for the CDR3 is TGTGCCAGCAGCTTAGCTCTCAGACAGAACGAGCAGTACTTC. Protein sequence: CASSLALRQNEQYF. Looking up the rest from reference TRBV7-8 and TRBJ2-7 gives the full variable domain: GAGVSQSPRYKVAKRGQDVALRCDPISGHVSLFWYQQALGQGPEFLTYFQNEAQLDKSGLPSDRFFAERPEGSVSTLKIQRTQQEDSAVYLCASSLALRQNEQYFGPGTRLTVT.

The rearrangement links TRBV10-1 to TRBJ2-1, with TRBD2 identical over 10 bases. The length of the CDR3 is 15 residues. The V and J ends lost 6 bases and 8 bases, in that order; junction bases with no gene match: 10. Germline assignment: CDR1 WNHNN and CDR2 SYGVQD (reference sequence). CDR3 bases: TGCGCCAGCAGCTCCACTAGCGGGAATCGGTATGAGCAGTTCTTC. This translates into CASSSTSGNRYEQFF.

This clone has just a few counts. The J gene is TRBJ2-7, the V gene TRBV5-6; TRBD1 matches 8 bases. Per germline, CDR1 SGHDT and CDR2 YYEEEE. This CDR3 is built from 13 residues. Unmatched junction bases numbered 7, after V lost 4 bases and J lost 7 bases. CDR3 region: CASSQGAAKEQYF. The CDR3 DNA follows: TGTGCCAGCAGCCAGGGGGCAGCGAAAGAGCAGTACTTC.

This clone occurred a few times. Here the CDR3 DNA reads TGTGCCAGTAGTATTACTAGCGGGCTGACTTCCTACAATGAGCAGTTCTTC. Its translation: CASSITSGLTSYNEQFF. The chain combines TRBV19 with TRBJ2-1, with TRBD2 matching over 9 bases. The CDR3 spans 17 residues. Germline V gene data show CDR1 as LNHDA and CDR2 as SQIVND (reference sequence). Trimming removed 3 bases from V and 1 base from J; junction bases left unmatched: 7.

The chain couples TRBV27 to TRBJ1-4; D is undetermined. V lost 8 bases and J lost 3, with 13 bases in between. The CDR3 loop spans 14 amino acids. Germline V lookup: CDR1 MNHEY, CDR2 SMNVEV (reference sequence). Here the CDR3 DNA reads TGTGCCAGCTCTTCCCGGGGTCCTAATGAAAAACTGTTTTTT. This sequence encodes CASSSRGPNEKLFF. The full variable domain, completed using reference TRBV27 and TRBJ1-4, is EAQVTQNPRYLITVTGKKLTVTCSQNMNHEYMSWYRQDPGLGLRQIYYSMNVEVTDKGDVPEGYKVSRKEKRNFPLILESPSPNQTSLYFCASSSRGPNEKLFFGSGTQLSVL.

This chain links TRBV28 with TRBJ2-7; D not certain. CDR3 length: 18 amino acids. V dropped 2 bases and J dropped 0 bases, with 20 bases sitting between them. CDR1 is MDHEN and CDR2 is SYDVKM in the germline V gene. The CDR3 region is CASSLAPLLGASSYEQYF. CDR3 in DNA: TGTGCCAGCAGTTTAGCCCCCCTTTTGGGCGCGAGCTCCTACGAGCAGTACTTC.

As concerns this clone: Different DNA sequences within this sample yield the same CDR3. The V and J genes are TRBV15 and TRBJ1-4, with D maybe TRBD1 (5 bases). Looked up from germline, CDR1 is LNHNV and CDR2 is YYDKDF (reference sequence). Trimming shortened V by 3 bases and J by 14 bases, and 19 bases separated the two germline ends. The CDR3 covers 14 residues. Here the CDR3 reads CATSSGGVVRKLFF. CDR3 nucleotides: TGTGCCACCAGCAGTGGAGGGGTAGTTCGAAAGCTGTTTTTT.

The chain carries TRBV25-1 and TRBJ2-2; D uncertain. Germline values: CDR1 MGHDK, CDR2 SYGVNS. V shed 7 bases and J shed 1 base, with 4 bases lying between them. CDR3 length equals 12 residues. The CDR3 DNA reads TGTGCCAGCACCAGGAACACCGGGGAGCTGTTTTTT. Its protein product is CASTRNTGELFF.

Here the CDR3 DNA reads TGTGCTTCGAGGGACATTAGCACAGATACGCAGTATTTT. It yields the protein CASRDISTDTQYF. The chain uses TRBV27 and TRBJ2-3, with TRBD1 as a possible D gene (6 bases). CDR1 and CDR2 (germline): MNHEY, SMNVEV (reference sequence). This CDR3 comprises 13 residues.

The CDR3 DNA is TGTGCCAGCAGCGCCACTCCGGGACAACTCTATGGCTACACCTTC. Encoded protein: CASSATPGQLYGYTF. The chain carries TRBV9 and TRBJ1-2, with D perhaps matching TRBD1 (6 bases). Germline V gene data show CDR1 as SGDLS and CDR2 as YYNGEE. The CDR3 totals 15 residues. V was shortened by 3 bases and J by 4 bases, with 16 bases between the two germline ends.

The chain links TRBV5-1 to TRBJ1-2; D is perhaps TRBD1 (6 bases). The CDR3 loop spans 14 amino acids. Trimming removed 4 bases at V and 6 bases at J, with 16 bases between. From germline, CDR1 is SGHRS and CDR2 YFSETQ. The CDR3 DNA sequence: TGCGCCAGCAGCGCACAGGGTTCCGTGGATGGCTACACCTTC. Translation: CASSAQGSVDGYTF.

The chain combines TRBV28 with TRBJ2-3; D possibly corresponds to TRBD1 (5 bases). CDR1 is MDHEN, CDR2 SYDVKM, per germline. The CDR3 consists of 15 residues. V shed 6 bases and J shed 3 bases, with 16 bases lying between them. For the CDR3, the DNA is TGTGCCAGCAGCACACAGGACGGGTTGACAGATACGCAGTATTTT. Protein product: CASSTQDGLTDTQYF.

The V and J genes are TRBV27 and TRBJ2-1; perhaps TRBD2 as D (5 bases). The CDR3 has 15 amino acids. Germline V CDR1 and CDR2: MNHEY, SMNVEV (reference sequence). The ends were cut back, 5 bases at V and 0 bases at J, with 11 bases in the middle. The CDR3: CASSLEGSSYNEQFF. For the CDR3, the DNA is TGTGCCAGCAGTCTAGAGGGAAGCTCCTACAATGAGCAGTTCTTC.